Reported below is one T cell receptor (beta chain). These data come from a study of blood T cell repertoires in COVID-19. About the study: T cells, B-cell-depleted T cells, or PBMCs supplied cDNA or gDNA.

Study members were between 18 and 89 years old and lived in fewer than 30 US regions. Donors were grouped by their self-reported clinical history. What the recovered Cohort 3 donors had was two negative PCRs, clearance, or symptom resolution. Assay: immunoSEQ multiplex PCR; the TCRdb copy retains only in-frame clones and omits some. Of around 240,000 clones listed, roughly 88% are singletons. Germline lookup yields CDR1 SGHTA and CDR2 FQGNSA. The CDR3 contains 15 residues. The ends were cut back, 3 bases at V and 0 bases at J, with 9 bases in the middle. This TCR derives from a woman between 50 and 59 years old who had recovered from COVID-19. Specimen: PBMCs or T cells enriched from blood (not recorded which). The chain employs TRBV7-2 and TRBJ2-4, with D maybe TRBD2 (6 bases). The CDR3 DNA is TGTGCCAGCAGCTTGGGAGGCCTAGCCAAAAACATTCAGTACTTC. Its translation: CASSLGGLAKNIQYF.